This T cell receptor beta chain derives from a study of control samples from healthy donors and cancer patients. Repertoires were generated with immunoSEQ multiplex PCR, while TCRdb's copy carries only in-frame clones and drops some. The table records around 130,000 clones, 90% of them present only once. This TCR was sampled from a man aged 18 to 30 in good health. Sample: blood.

In nucleotides, the CDR3 is TGTGCCAGCAGCGTAGGCGCAGGGGGCCACGAGACCCAGTACTTC. Protein: CASSVGAGGHETQYF. V usage is TRBV9 and J usage is TRBJ2-5; 8 nucleotides align to TRBD1. The J segment lost 5 bases and the V segment lost 0 bases, leaving 6 bases of the junction unmatched. Looked up from germline, CDR1 is SGDLS and CDR2 is YYNGEE. The CDR3 loop spans 15 amino acids.